The sequence of this TCR beta chain was determined in a study of T cell repertoires in cytomegalovirus infection. Turning to this clonotype: No antigen is known for it.

In TCRdb, the reads were re-called with MiXCR into one record per CDR3 protein. The sample has hundreds of thousands of distinct CDR3 sequences, roughly 36% seen once. Here the sequenced sample was cultured PBMCs, taken from culture after CMV antigen stimulation. The source of this sequence is a human donor in good health (CMV status not recorded). Some clones in this sample may be carry-over from other donors' samples.

Here the CDR3 DNA reads TGTGCCAGCAGCGATGCAGGTCAAGAGACCCAGTACTTC. Translating gives CASSDAGQETQYF. The chain employs TRBV28 and TRBJ2-5; D is unresolved. Germline assignment: CDR1 MDHEN and CDR2 SYDVKM. The ends were cut back, 6 bases at V and 2 bases at J, with 10 bases in the middle. The CDR3 has 13 amino acids.